This T cell receptor beta chain was recorded in a study of CD8+ T cells in alopecia areata. Study summary: Treated patients were given oral tofacitinib, which was dosed at 5 to 10 mg twice daily.

This clone was observed a single time. Its matching antigen is unknown. Sequencing templates came from extracted RNA that was reverse transcribed into cDNA. Assay used: immunoSEQ multiplex PCR; TCRdb lists only in-frame clones, some missing. The table lists 95,000 to 120,000 clones, roughly three fifths of them singletons. The CDR3 totals 18 residues. Per germline, CDR1 MGHRA and CDR2 YSYEKL. The V gene end was trimmed by 4 bases and the J gene end by 0 bases; junction bases not matched to a gene: 14. Treatment given: oral pan-JAK inhibitor, 5-10 mg twice daily. Alopecia areata patients gave lesional scalp punch biopsies and peripheral blood samples. General study findings and limits: It was observed that many expanded lesional clones persisted in scalp and blood during tofacitinib.

This TCR derives from a human donor with alopecia areata. The V gene is TRBV4-1, the J gene TRBJ2-7; 8 bases agree with TRBD1. The sample consisted of CD4+ T cells sorted from blood, taken at week 24, from a patient treated with tofacitinib. The CDR3 here is CASSRRQQTGASSYEQYF. The CDR3 DNA reads TGCGCCAGCAGCCGCAGACAGCAGACAGGGGCCAGCTCCTACGAGCAGTACTTC.